These 20 T cell receptor beta chains were sequenced from one sample in a study of Graves' ophthalmopathy and Graves' hyperthyroidism. RNA transcripts were the template, and TCR beta CDR3 regions were amplified from them. The workflow started with a first-round RT-PCR run with HTBI primers and then moved on to a second-round multiplex PCR. TCRdb redid the calling of the multiplex PCR reads with MiXCR, one entry per CDR3 protein. The sample holds a few hundred thousand distinct CDR3 sequences, about a sixth seen once. The source material was peripheral blood. These receptors came from an adult man with Graves' ophthalmopathy.

This clonotype came up many times. The chain joins TRBV7-9 to TRBJ1-1; TRBD1 matches 7 bases. CDR3 length: 15 residues. Trimming cost V 5 bases and J 0 bases; bases outside gene matches: 6. CDR1 SEHNR and CDR2 FQNEAQ come from the germline V gene (reference sequence). CDR3 sequence reads: CASSPTGTVNTEAFF. CDR3 coding DNA: TGTGCCAGCAGCCCGACCGGGACAGTGAACACTGAAGCTTTCTTT.

This clonotype was seen ten or more times. A clone one base away is much larger, so this may be a read error. This chain connects TRBV6-1 to TRBJ2-5; D is perhaps TRBD1 (5 bases). Trimming shortened V by 2 bases and J by 4 bases, and 14 bases separated the two germline ends. The CDR3 totals 15 residues. Germline V gene sequence: CDR1 MNHNS, CDR2 SASEGT. This CDR3 reads CASSETGAGRETQYF. Here the CDR3 DNA reads TGTGCCAGCAGTGAAACTGGGGCAGGGCGAGAGACCCAGTACTTC.

The chain employs TRBV20-1 and TRBJ2-5, with D uncertain. The germline V gene has CDR1 DFQATT and CDR2 SNEGSKA (reference sequence). This CDR3 is built from 14 residues. Trimming took off 0 bases at V and 7 bases at J, with 15 bases between the two ends. CDR3 DNA sequence: TGCAGTGCTAGAGACCCCCCAGGCTCAGGGACCCAGTACTTC. Encoded protein: CSARDPPGSGTQYF.

This clonotype occurred many times. The chain employs TRBV5-1 and TRBJ1-3; D unclear. V was shortened by 0 bases and J by 4 bases, with 11 bases between the two germline ends. CDR3 length: 15 amino acids. Germline V gives CDR1 SGHRS, CDR2 YFSETQ. In DNA, the CDR3 is TGCGCCAGCAGCTTGGATAGGGTGAGGGGAAACACCATATATTTT. Protein product: CASSLDRVRGNTIYF.

This clonotype was seen a handful of times. The V gene is TRBV6-1, the J gene TRBJ2-7; the D gene is possibly TRBD2 (6 bases). This CDR3 comprises 14 residues. Per the germline V gene, CDR1 is MNHNS and CDR2 is SASEGT. The V gene lost 3 bases and the J gene lost 2 bases, with 11 bases spanning the gap. In nucleotides, the CDR3 is TGTGCCAGCAGTGATAGCGGCGGGGCCTACGAGCAGTACTTC. It is translated as CASSDSGGAYEQYF.

This clonotype was seen repeatedly, ten times or more. V usage is TRBV12-3 or TRBV12-4 and J usage is TRBJ1-5; D gene unclear. The V end lost 1 base, the J end lost 0 bases, and 10 bases lay between the germline ends. The CDR3 has 16 amino acids. CDR3 nucleotides: TGTGCCAGCAGTTTAGACCCGGGTCTTAGCAATCAGCCCCAGCATTTT. It translates to CASSLDPGLSNQPQHF.

This chain uses TRBV10-3 with TRBJ2-5; D could derive from TRBD1 or TRBD2 (6 bases each). Per the germline V gene, CDR1 is ENHRY and CDR2 is SYGVKD. V was cut by 3 bases and J by 3 bases, with 14 bases left in between. There are 15 residues in the CDR3. The CDR3 region has the DNA TGTGCCATCAGTGACCCCTCGGGGGCTAAAGAGACCCAGTACTTC. Translated, it gives CAISDPSGAKETQYF.

This clonotype was seen repeatedly, ten times or more. The genes are TRBV29-1 and TRBJ1-2; TRBD1 might be the D (5 bases). The V end was cut by 3 bases, the J end by 3 bases, with 8 bases between. Germline V gene data show CDR1 as SQVTM and CDR2 as ANQGSEA. CDR3 length: 12 residues. The CDR3 DNA follows: TGCAGCGTTGATGCGGGGGACTATGGCTACACCTTC. It translates to CSVDAGDYGYTF.

This clonotype was seen many times. The rearrangement links TRBV19 to TRBJ2-2; 14 nucleotides agree with TRBD2. The V and J ends lost 4 bases and 7 bases, in that order; junction bases with no gene match: 17. CDR1 LNHDA and CDR2 SQIVND come from the germline V gene (reference sequence). This CDR3 has 20 amino acids. The CDR3 region is CASSTPPGLAGVGLSGELFF. In DNA, the CDR3 is TGTGCCAGTAGTACACCCCCGGGACTAGCGGGAGTGGGTTTGAGCGGGGAGCTGTTTTTT.

In its sample, this clonotype was seen many times. V gene TRBV15 combines with J gene TRBJ1-3; D remains unclear. CDR1 and CDR2 from the germline V gene are LNHNV and YYDKDF (reference sequence). The V and J ends lost 1 base and 0 bases respectively, with 10 bases between them. CDR3 length equals 16 residues. CDR3: CATSRALPTSGNTIYF. CDR3 DNA: TGTGCCACCAGCAGAGCCCTCCCCACCTCTGGAAACACCATATATTTT.

This clonotype has ten or more counts. The chain links TRBV7-8 to TRBJ1-5; 7 bases align to TRBD1. Trimming at V came to 0 bases and at J to 4 bases, leaving 3 bases not matched to a gene. Germline loops: CDR1 SGHVS, CDR2 FQNEAQ. There are 15 residues in the CDR3. The CDR3 region has the DNA TGTGCCAGCAGCTTAGCGGAGGGACAGAATCAGCCCCAGCATTTT. It codes for CASSLAEGQNQPQHF.

This clonotype occurred many times. The gene calls are TRBV20-1 and TRBJ2-5; 7 bases agree with TRBD2. Germline V gene sequence: CDR1 DFQATT, CDR2 SNEGSKA (reference sequence). This CDR3 contains 15 residues. Trimming at V came to 1 base and at J to 4 bases, leaving 9 bases not matched to a gene. This CDR3 is CSARVPGRSRETQYF. CDR3 DNA sequence: TGCAGTGCTAGAGTCCCCGGGAGGTCCCGAGAGACCCAGTACTTC.

This clonotype was recorded a few times. The genes are TRBV20-1 and TRBJ2-7; D possibly corresponds to TRBD1 (6 bases). Trimming pared 4 bases from V and 4 bases from J, leaving 14 bases between. The germline V gene encodes CDR1 DFQATT and CDR2 SNEGSKA (reference sequence). This CDR3 spans 13 amino acids. CDR3 bases: TGCAGTGCTACCCGGGACACCGGTTACGAGCAGTACTTC. It is translated as CSATRDTGYEQYF.

In this sample, this clonotype turned up many times. V gene TRBV3-1 combines with J gene TRBJ2-5; 9 nucleotides match TRBD2. Trimming removed 8 bases from V and 5 bases from J; junction bases left unmatched: 6. CDR1 LGHDT and CDR2 YNNKEL come from the germline V gene (reference sequence). This CDR3 has 13 residues. The CDR3 spells CASRRTSDETQYF. CDR3 coding DNA: TGTGCCAGCCGTCGGACTAGCGACGAGACCCAGTACTTC.

There are a few counts of this clonotype. This rearrangement joins TRBV3-1 to TRBJ2-2; D remains unclear. The CDR3 covers 12 residues. Germline loops: CDR1 LGHDT, CDR2 YNNKEL (reference sequence). Trimming took 0 bases from V and 8 from J, leaving 4 bases between them. CDR3 sequence (DNA): TGTGCCAGCAGCCAAGATAAGGGGGAGCTGTTTTTT. Translated: CASSQDKGELFF.

This clonotype was seen repeatedly, ten times or more. The genes are TRBV5-1 and TRBJ2-7; D gene ambiguous. The germline V and J ends were trimmed by 1 base and 4 bases, with 15 bases remaining between them. The CDR3 extends over 15 amino acids. Germline CDR1 SGHRS, CDR2 YFSETQ. CDR3 DNA sequence: TGCGCCAGCAGCTTGACGTATCAGCGTGCATACGAGCAGTACTTC. It yields the protein CASSLTYQRAYEQYF.

This clonotype has a count of ten or more. The chain links TRBV6-2 or TRBV6-3 to TRBJ2-7, with 7 bases aligning to TRBD2. V was clipped by 6 bases and J by 7 bases; unmatched bases: 15. In germline, CDR1 is MNHEY, CDR2 SVGEGT. This CDR3 spans 15 amino acids. CDR3 residues: CASRPLLAARREQYF. The CDR3 DNA sequence: TGTGCCAGCAGGCCCTTGCTAGCGGCGCGCAGGGAGCAGTACTTC.

This CDR3 is CASSELNRVAKNIQYF. CDR3 DNA sequence: TGTGCCAGCAGTGAACTAAATCGGGTAGCCAAAAACATTCAGTACTTC. The chain uses TRBV2 and TRBJ2-4; D is undetermined. The CDR3 spans 16 residues. Trimming took off 2 bases at V and 0 bases at J, with 11 bases between the two ends. The V gene's germline CDR1 is SNHLY and CDR2 FYNNEI.

This clonotype was counted at least ten times. The chain links TRBV30 to TRBJ1-2; 11 nucleotides line up with TRBD1. Germline lookup yields CDR1 GTSNPN and CDR2 SVGIG (reference sequence). The CDR3 runs 13 residues. V lost 8 bases and J lost 1; bases outside the gene matches: 3. This CDR3 is CAEGQGGNYGYTF. The CDR3 coding sequence is TGTGCCGAGGGACAGGGGGGTAACTATGGCTACACCTTC. The entire variable domain, with the rest obtained from reference TRBV30 and TRBJ1-2, is as follows: SQTIHQWPATLVQPVGSPLSLECTVEGTSNPNLYWYRQAAGRGLQLLFYSVGIGQISSEVPQNLSASRPQDRQFILSSKKLLLSDSGFYLCAEGQGGNYGYTFGSGTRLTVV.

About this clonotype itself: A much larger clone lies one base from this, so it may be a read error. V usage is TRBV28 and J usage is TRBJ2-7, with D tentatively TRBD1 (6 bases). Germline V gene sequence: CDR1 MDHEN, CDR2 SYDVKM. The CDR3 is 15 residues long. The CDR3 nucleotides are TGTGCCAGCAGTTTGAATCCGCAGGGGTTGGAAGGCTACAACTTC. Amino acids: CASSLNPQGLEGYNF.